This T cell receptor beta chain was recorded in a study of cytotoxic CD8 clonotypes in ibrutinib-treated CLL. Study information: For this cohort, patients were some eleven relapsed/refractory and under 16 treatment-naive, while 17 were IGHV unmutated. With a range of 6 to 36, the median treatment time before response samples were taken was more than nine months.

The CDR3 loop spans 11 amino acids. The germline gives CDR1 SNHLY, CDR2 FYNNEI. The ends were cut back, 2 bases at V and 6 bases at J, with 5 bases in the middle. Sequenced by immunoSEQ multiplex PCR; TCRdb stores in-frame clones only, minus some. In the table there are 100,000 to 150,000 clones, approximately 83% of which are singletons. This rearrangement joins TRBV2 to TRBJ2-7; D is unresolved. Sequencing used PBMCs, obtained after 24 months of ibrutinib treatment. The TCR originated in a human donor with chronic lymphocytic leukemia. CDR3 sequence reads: CASSERSEQYF. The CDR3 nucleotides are TGTGCCAGCAGTGAACGGTCCGAGCAGTACTTC.